The 9 T cell receptor beta chains presented below share a single source sample, sequenced in a study of blood T cell repertoires in COVID-19. Sequenced by immunoSEQ multiplex PCR; TCRdb stores in-frame clones only, minus some. This sample carries about 110,000 clones, over 60% of them seen once, and the ten largest clones take under 8%. Sequencing was done on a sample of peripheral blood. Every receptor here comes from a man older than 75 with COVID-19, enrolled during active disease.

The chain has TRBV19 and TRBJ1-5; D is uncertain. Germline V gives CDR1 LNHDA, CDR2 SQIVND (reference sequence). The V end was cut by 6 bases, the J end by 4 bases, with 10 bases between. This CDR3 region has 13 residues. The CDR3 DNA follows: TGTGCCAGTAGGCGCAGGCAGAATCAGCCCCAGCATTTT. This codes for CASRRRQNQPQHF.

This chain uses TRBV21-1 with TRBJ2-7; the table's D gene call, TRBD2, was not cross checked with the DNA. TRBV21-1 is recorded as a pseudogene. The CDR3 extends over 16 amino acids. CDR3 coding DNA: TGTGCCAGCAGCAAAGCTCGCGCTAGCGGATTCTACGAGCAGTACTTC. Translating it yields CASSKARASGFYEQYF.

The V and J genes are TRBV5-1 and TRBJ2-7, with 8 bases aligning to TRBD1. CDR1 is SGHRS, CDR2 YFSETQ, per germline. Trimming took 1 base from V and 6 from J; bases not matched to a gene: 3. The CDR3 is 13 residues long. DNA of the CDR3: TGCGCCAGCAGCTTGACAGGGGGGTCCGAGCAGTACTTC. Translating it yields CASSLTGGSEQYF.

This rearrangement joins TRBV2 to TRBJ2-7, with 10 nucleotides matching TRBD2. The V gene end was trimmed by 5 bases and the J gene end by 0 bases; junction bases not matched to a gene: 7. CDR1 and CDR2 (germline): SNHLY, FYNNEI. The CDR3 loop spans 16 amino acids. DNA of the CDR3: TGTGCCAGCAGTCCCTGGCCTAGCGGGAGCTCCTACGAGCAGTACTTC. Translation: CASSPWPSGSSYEQYF.

This clone was recorded a few times. V gene TRBV7-6 combines with J gene TRBJ2-1, with D perhaps matching TRBD2 (7 bases). In germline, CDR1 is SGHVS, CDR2 FNYEAQ. V was trimmed by 1 base and J by 9 bases, leaving 19 bases between them. This CDR3 spans 16 amino acids. The CDR3 protein is CASSLGGGRALGEQFF. DNA for the CDR3: TGTGCCAGCAGCTTAGGGGGGGGCAGGGCCTTAGGTGAGCAGTTCTTC.

The chain is built from TRBV10-3 and TRBJ1-2; the match to TRBD1 covers 7 bases. Germline trimming cut 3 bases from V and 3 bases from J; bases unmatched to any gene: 16. Germline CDR1 and CDR2: ENHRY and SYGVKD. The CDR3 loop spans 18 amino acids. This CDR3 reads CAISEWRLRGLLDYGYTF. CDR3 sequence (DNA): TGTGCCATCAGTGAATGGCGGCTAAGGGGGCTATTGGACTATGGCTACACCTTC.

The V and J genes are TRBV19 and TRBJ1-5; 9 positions match TRBD1. From germline, CDR1 is LNHDA and CDR2 SQIVND (reference sequence). The CDR3 length is 14 residues. V was pared by 8 bases and J by 4 bases, with 6 bases of the junction left unmatched. CDR3 coding DNA: TGTGCCAGTTGGACAGGGGTAGTGAATCAGCCCCAGCATTTT. Amino acids: CASWTGVVNQPQHF.

In its sample, this clone was seen a few times. This chain uses TRBV29-1 with TRBJ2-1, with D possibly matching TRBD2 (5 bases). Trimming cost V 4 bases and J 9 bases, with 19 bases left between them. CDR1 is SQVTM and CDR2 is ANQGSEA in the germline V gene. This CDR3 is 14 amino acids long. The CDR3 loop is CSVALASSKSEQFF. DNA for the CDR3: TGCAGCGTTGCGCTAGCTAGTAGTAAAAGTGAGCAGTTCTTC.

V is TRBV19 and J is TRBJ1-4; D is unclear. CDR3 size: 15 residues. V shed 7 bases and J shed 0 bases, with 12 bases lying between them. Germline CDR1 is LNHDA and CDR2 is SQIVND (reference sequence). The CDR3 reads CASMRRVATNEKLFF. The CDR3 DNA reads TGTGCCAGTATGAGGAGGGTTGCAACTAATGAAAAACTGTTTTTT.